Reported below is one TCR beta chain. Its target is not known. The germline CDR1 and CDR2 sequences are MNHEY and SVGEGT. The CDR3 totals 16 residues. V lost 5 bases and J lost 7, with 21 bases in between. The entry originates in a study of vaccination effects on CD4 cells after COVID-19. Pools of viral peptides were used by the ViraFEST assay to expand antigen-specific CD4+ T cells ahead of sequencing. At the end of roughly 9 days of culture, CD4+ T cells were isolated. Two-dose BNT162b2 or mRNA-1273 vaccination was given to participants. Sequenced by immunoSEQ multiplex PCR; TCRdb stores in-frame clones only, minus some. The sample contains more than 20,000 clones, approximately 77% of which appear only once.

Sequences were derived from CD4+ T cells from PBMCs cultured with HCoV-NL63 spike peptides, sampled after COVID-19 vaccination. The receptor's source is a human donor who received a COVID-19 vaccine. The V call is TRBV6-2 or TRBV6-3, the J call TRBJ2-1; perhaps TRBD2 as D (6 bases). CDR3 region: CASSPSRGGGNNEQFF. CDR3 bases: TGTGCCAGCAGTCCCTCGCGGGGAGGAGGGAATAATGAGCAGTTCTTC.